The rows below give T cell receptor beta chains drawn from one sample of a study of T cell responses to AZD1222 COVID-19 vaccine. Measured with immunoSEQ multiplex PCR; TCRdb has only the in-frame clones, and not every one. The repertoire consists of 85,000 to 90,000 clones, with approximately 90% occurring once and the leading ten covering roughly 5.6%. The source was peripheral blood, collected on day 0 of MenACWY control vaccination. The receptors were gathered from an adult in good health. CDR3s include the opening cysteine and the closing phenylalanine or tryptophan. Fields, in order: clone size, J gene, D gene, V gene, CDR3 DNA, CDR3 protein. D genes are given only for firm matches. The size of a clone is reported for some rows only, either as once, few or many, or as a class for expanded clones.

NA,TRBJ1-2,TRBD1,TRBV20-1,TGCAGTGCTAGTGGTCCAGGGGGCGCTGGGGGCTACACCTTC,CSASGPGGAGGYTF
NA,TRBJ2-7,NA,TRBV6-5,TGTGCCTTCCGGACGGGAGTCGGCTACGAGCAGTACTTC,CAFRTGVGYEQYF
NA,TRBJ1-5,TRBD1,TRBV24-1,TGTGCCACCAGTGGTGGGGGGACAGGTGGACAGCCCCAGCATTTT,CATSGGGTGGQPQHF
NA,TRBJ2-3,TRBD2,TRBV7-3,TGTGCCAGCAGCAAGACTAGCGGGGAAGATACGCAGTATTTT,CASSKTSGEDTQYF
few,TRBJ2-2,TRBD2,TRBV18,TGTGCCAGCTCACAGAGCGGGGTAAACACCGGGGAGCTGTTTTTT,CASSQSGVNTGELFF
NA,TRBJ1-3,NA,TRBV5-1,TGCGCCAGCAGCCAGGACCCCTCTGGAAACACCATATATTTT,CASSQDPSGNTIYF
NA,TRBJ2-1,NA,TRBV27,TGTGCCAGCAGTTTTTCCTTTACCAGCTCCTACAATGAGCAGTTCTTC,CASSFSFTSSYNEQFF
NA,TRBJ1-3,NA,TRBV6-5,TGTGCCAGCCGTCTGACCCAAGGAAACACCATATATTTT,CASRLTQGNTIYF
NA,TRBJ2-7,TRBD2,TRBV11-2,TGTGCCAGCGGGAGGGCCACCTACGAGCAGTACTTC,CASGRATYEQYF
NA,TRBJ2-3,NA,TRBV11-1,TGTGCCAGCAGCTTAGCAGGGAGAAGCACAGATACGCAGTATTTT,CASSLAGRSTDTQYF
NA,TRBJ1-2,NA,TRBV15,TGTGCCACCAGCAGGGTGAACGGGGCAGGACTTAACTATGGCTACACCTTC,CATSRVNGAGLNYGYTF
NA,TRBJ2-5,TRBD2,TRBV7-2,TGTGCCAGCAGCTTCCTTGTAGCGGGGGGGCGCCAAGAGACCCAGTACTTC,CASSFLVAGGRQETQYF
NA,TRBJ2-3,NA,TRBV6-5,TGTGCCAGCAGGAGTGGGGGGCAAGATACGCAGTATTTT,CASRSGGQDTQYF
once,TRBJ1-2,NA,TRBV2,TGTGCCAGCAGTTCGGACAGCGGTAACTATGGCTACACCTTC,CASSSDSGNYGYTF
NA,TRBJ2-3,NA,TRBV4-3,TGCGCCAGCAGCCAAGCTAGGGGTGCAGATACGCAGTATTTT,CASSQARGADTQYF
NA,TRBJ1-1,NA,TRBV7-9,TGTGCCAGCAGCACCCGGACAGTCCACACTGAAGCTTTCTTT,CASSTRTVHTEAFF